Presented here are 23 T cell receptor beta chains from one specimen sequenced in a study of Graves' ophthalmopathy and Graves' hyperthyroidism. RNA transcripts were the template, and TCR beta CDR3 regions were amplified from them. HTBI-primed first-round RT-PCR preceded second-round multiplex PCR. TCRdb called the multiplex PCR reads again in MiXCR, with one record for every CDR3 protein. The sample has around 1,200,000 distinct CDR3 sequences; about two fifths are singletons. Sample: peripheral blood or thyroid tissue (not recorded which). These TCRs come from an adult man with Graves' hyperthyroidism.

Ten or more counts support this clonotype. This chain uses TRBV7-9 with TRBJ1-1; no firm D call. The germline V gene encodes CDR1 SEHNR and CDR2 FQNEAQ (reference sequence). The CDR3 extends over 15 amino acids. Trimming removed 1 base from V and 1 base from J, with 10 bases in between. Here the CDR3 DNA reads TGTGCCAGCAGCTTAGAAGGCAACAGGAACACTGAAGCTTTCTTT. The encoded protein is CASSLEGNRNTEAFF. Filled out from reference TRBV7-9 and TRBJ1-1, the complete variable domain reads DTGVSQNPRHKITKRGQNVTFRCDPISEHNRLYWYRQTLGQGPEFLTYFQNEAQLEKSRLLSDRFSAERPKGSFSTLEIQRTEQGDSAMYLCASSLEGNRNTEAFFGQGTRLTVV.

In regard to this clonotype: One base away lies a much larger clone, so this may be a sequencing read error. This chain connects TRBV10-3 to TRBJ1-6; D is possibly TRBD1 (5 bases). Looked up from germline, CDR1 is ENHRY and CDR2 is SYGVKD. CDR3 length: 13 amino acids. The CDR3 bases are TGTGCCAGCAGTACCAACAGGAATTCACCCCTCCACTTT. It yields the protein CASSTNRNSPLHF.

This clonotype was detected a few times. The junction differs from germline at one of its ends, possibly a read error. V is TRBV2 and J is TRBJ2-5; unclear D gene. Germline V gene data show CDR1 as SNHLY and CDR2 as FYNNEI. The CDR3 totals 14 residues. This chain's CDR3 is CASRLGVQQETRYF. CDR3 sequence (DNA): TGTGCCAGCAGACTCGGCGTTCAGCAAGAGACCCGGTACTTC.

This clonotype was picked up many times. The chain employs TRBV9 and TRBJ1-1; 10 bases map to TRBD1. V shed 5 bases, J shed 6 bases, and the junction held 7 bases outside the gene matches. The CDR3 sequence is 14 residues long. Germline CDR1 and CDR2: SGDLS and YYNGEE. CDR3 in amino acids: CASSEGTGVAEAFF. CDR3 sequence (DNA): TGTGCCAGCAGTGAAGGGACAGGGGTGGCTGAAGCTTTCTTT. Based on the CDR3 plus reference TRBV9 and TRBJ1-1, the full variable domain is DSGVTQTPKHLITATGQRVTLRCSPRSGDLSVYWYQQSLDQGLQFLIQYYNGEERAKGNILERFSAQQFPDLHSELNLSSLELGDSALYFCASSEGTGVAEAFFGQGTRLTVV.

This clonotype turned up a few times. The CDR3 DNA sequence: TGTGCCAGCAGCTTAGGGGAGTGCGACACTGAAGCTTTCTTT. Amino acids: CASSLGECDTEAFF. The J gene is TRBJ1-1, the V gene TRBV7-3; no clear D. The length of the CDR3 is 14 residues. V lost 2 bases and J 3 bases, leaving 10 bases between the germline ends. Germline CDR1 is SGHTA and CDR2 is FQGTGA.

This clonotype was recorded a few times. This chain links TRBV6-2 or TRBV6-3 with TRBJ1-6; D remains ambiguous. CDR3 length equals 14 residues. Germline CDR1 is MNHEY and CDR2 is SVGEGT. V was pared by 0 bases and J by 10 bases, with 10 bases between. The CDR3 is CASSYSSLFSPLHF. DNA for the CDR3: TGTGCCAGCAGTTACTCGAGCCTATTCTCACCCCTCCACTTT.

This clonotype has a count of ten or more. V is TRBV7-2 and J is TRBJ2-5; D possibly matches TRBD1 or TRBD2 (6 bases each). Germline V gene data show CDR1 as SGHTA and CDR2 as FQGNSA. Trimming stripped 1 base from V and 2 bases from J, with 8 bases between. The CDR3 consists of 14 residues. CDR3 bases: TGTGCCAGCAGCTTAGAGGGGGGTCAAGAGACCCAGTACTTC. This gives the protein CASSLEGGQETQYF.

J is TRBJ1-5 and V is TRBV6-5, with D maybe TRBD1 (5 bases). Germline CDR1 reads MNHEY; CDR2 reads SVGAGI. The CDR3 contains 13 residues. The V and J ends lost 10 bases and 5 bases respectively, with 15 bases between them. Here the CDR3 DNA reads TGTGCCACCCGTGAGGGGCCGTATCAGCCCCAGCATTTT. This encodes CATREGPYQPQHF.

The chain is built from TRBV19 and TRBJ1-6; TRBD1 might be the D (6 bases). The CDR3 has 17 amino acids. Germline lookup yields CDR1 LNHDA and CDR2 SQIVND (reference sequence). The ends were cut back, 8 bases at V and 5 bases at J, with 22 bases in the middle. CDR3 amino acids: CASHKKRGAGDNSPLHF. Written as DNA, the CDR3 is TGTGCCAGTCACAAAAAGCGGGGGGCCGGTGATAATTCACCCCTCCACTTT.

The chain links TRBV29-1 to TRBJ2-7; 10 nucleotides line up with TRBD1. V lost 8 bases to trimming and J lost 8 bases; unmatched junction nucleotides: 6. Germline V gene data show CDR1 as SQVTM and CDR2 as ANQGSEA. The CDR3 is made up of 11 amino acids. The CDR3 nucleotides are TGCAGCTCCCGACAGGGGGCGAAGCAGTACTTC. Residues: CSSRQGAKQYF.

Points on this clonotype: The junction and the germline gene differ at one end; a read error may be behind it. CDR3 sequence reads: CAGSYPSSGANVLTF. The CDR3 coding sequence is TGTGCCGGCAGTTACCCCAGCTCTGGGGCCAACGTCCTGACTTTC. The chain has TRBV6-2 or TRBV6-3 and TRBJ2-6; D gene uncertain. CDR1 and CDR2 (germline): MNHEY, SVGEGT. The CDR3 is made up of 15 amino acids.

About this clonotype: Relative to the germline gene, one junction end is altered; a read error may explain this. The chain links TRBV9 to TRBJ1-1, with 7 positions matching TRBD1. Germline loops: CDR1 SGDLS, CDR2 YYNGEE. The CDR3 is made up of 15 amino acids. CDR3 DNA sequence: TGTGCCAGCAGCGTCATGACAGGGATGAACACTGAAGCCTTCTTT. It is translated as CASSVMTGMNTEAFF.

This clonotype showed up just a few times. This sequence joins TRBV29-1 and TRBJ2-2; possible D gene TRBD1, 5 bases. This CDR3 is built from 13 residues. The V end lost 3 bases, the J end lost 3 bases, and 8 bases lay between the germline ends. The germline V gene encodes CDR1 SQVTM and CDR2 ANQGSEA. CDR3 sequence (DNA): TGCAGCGTTGACCCACAGGACACCGGGGAGCTGTTTTTT. This translates into CSVDPQDTGELFF.

This clonotype was detected ten times or more. The chain joins TRBV14 to TRBJ1-1; D uncertain. V lost 5 bases and J lost 1, with 14 bases in between. CDR3 length equals 15 residues. From germline, CDR1 is SGHDN and CDR2 FVKESK. The CDR3 sequence is CASSTRRAANTEAFF. The CDR3 DNA follows: TGTGCCAGCAGCACCCGGAGGGCCGCGAACACTGAAGCTTTCTTT.

This clonotype has ten or more counts. The chain carries TRBV20-1 and TRBJ2-5; no firm D call. Germline V gene sequence: CDR1 DFQATT, CDR2 SNEGSKA (reference sequence). Trimming stripped 6 bases from V and 5 bases from J, with 16 bases between. This CDR3 is built from 13 residues. The CDR3 nucleotides read TGCAGTGCCACCACCCTACTCTTTGAGACCCAGTACTTC. The encoded protein is CSATTLLFETQYF.

The J gene is TRBJ1-2, the V gene TRBV12-3 or TRBV12-4; 10 positions match TRBD1. Germline trimming cut 3 bases from V and 4 bases from J; bases unmatched to any gene: 5. This CDR3 is 15 amino acids long. The CDR3 sequence is CASSLTGGGSYGYTF. The DNA of the CDR3 is TGTGCCAGCAGTTTGACAGGGGGCGGAAGCTATGGCTACACCTTC.

The chain links TRBV29-1 to TRBJ2-5; TRBD2 is a possible D gene (5 bases). V dropped 0 bases and J dropped 0 bases, with 11 bases sitting between them. Germline assignment: CDR1 SQVTM and CDR2 ANQGSEA. CDR3 length equals 15 residues. The CDR3 spells CSVEDRGANQETQYF. CDR3 DNA sequence: TGCAGCGTTGAAGATCGGGGAGCGAACCAAGAGACCCAGTACTTC.

This clonotype showed up just a few times. The chain is built from TRBV10-1 and TRBJ2-7, with 8 bases matching TRBD2. V lost 3 bases, J lost 5 bases, and 9 bases stayed unmatched. Germline CDR1 WNHNN, CDR2 SYGVQD (reference sequence). This CDR3 is 15 amino acids long. The CDR3 nucleotides read TGCGCCAGCAGTGACTCCCCGGGACTAGATAACGAGCAGTACTTC. The encoded protein is CASSDSPGLDNEQYF.

The chain combines TRBV7-8 with TRBJ2-7, with 13 nucleotides matching TRBD2. CDR1 is SGHVS and CDR2 is FQNEAQ in the germline V gene. The V gene end was trimmed by 5 bases and the J gene end by 0 bases; junction bases not matched to a gene: 7. The CDR3 spans 17 residues. The chain's CDR3 is CASSLTSGGLSSYEQYF. The CDR3 DNA reads as TGTGCCAGCAGCCTGACTAGCGGGGGGCTAAGCTCCTACGAGCAGTACTTC.

The chain carries TRBV20-1 and TRBJ1-1; 7 bases fit TRBD1. V gave up 2 bases and J gave up 3 bases; unmatched junction bases: 9. This CDR3 region has 15 residues. Germline CDR1 is DFQATT and CDR2 is SNEGSKA (reference sequence). Here the CDR3 reads CSARLGGDRYTEAFF. The CDR3 DNA follows: TGCAGTGCTAGACTCGGGGGGGACAGATACACTGAAGCTTTCTTT.

On this clonotype: Germline is not matched at one junction end, which may reflect a read error. The genes are TRBV7-9 and TRBJ1-2; 7 nucleotides line up with TRBD1. The germline gives CDR1 SEHNR, CDR2 FQNEAQ (reference sequence). The CDR3 spans 17 residues. CDR3 region: CASNTGTAGSVDYGYTF. The CDR3 region has the DNA TGCGCCAGCAACACCGGGACAGCGGGTTCTGTGGACTATGGCTACACCTTC. Drawing the rest from reference TRBV7-9 and TRBJ1-2, the complete variable domain is DTGVSQNPRHKITKRGQNVTFRCDPISEHNRLYWYRQTLGQGPEFLTYFQNEAQLEKSRLLSDRFSAERPKGSFSTLEIQRTEQGDSAMYLCASNTGTAGSVDYGYTFGSGTRLTVV.

The gene calls are TRBV11-2 and TRBJ2-2, with 9 bases identical to TRBD1. Germline V gene sequence: CDR1 SGHAT, CDR2 FQNNGV. V lost 1 base and J lost 6; bases outside the gene matches: 18. The length of the CDR3 is 20 residues. DNA of the CDR3: TGTGCCAGCAGCTTAGCAACCCCGGGACAGGGTGATTCATTCGCCGGGGAGCTGTTTTTT. Translation: CASSLATPGQGDSFAGELFF.

The rearrangement links TRBV20-1 to TRBJ1-5, with D perhaps matching TRBD1 (6 bases). The germline V gene has CDR1 DFQATT and CDR2 SNEGSKA (reference sequence). V lost 3 bases and J lost 5, with 20 bases in between. This CDR3 comprises 16 residues. The CDR3 sequence: CSASVVSRGPDQPQHF. In nucleotides, the CDR3 is TGCAGTGCTAGTGTGGTCTCGCGGGGGCCAGATCAGCCCCAGCATTTT.